This paragraph reports one T cell receptor (beta chain). It has no known antigen specificity. One base away there is no much larger clone; base qualities are not given. The immunoSEQ Assay, a bias-controlled multiplex PCR, was used to amplify TCRbeta CDR3 regions from genomic DNA. The authors processed their data as follows. Nucleated cell counts per sample were estimated from amplification of reference gene primers within the assay. To quantify the absolute abundance of each unique TCRbeta CDR3 rearrangement, sequence reads were collapsed and filtered. For each sample, productive Simpson clonality was calculated as the square root of Simpson's diversity index across productive rearrangements. TCRdb holds this immuneACCESS table with in-frame rearrangements only. Some clones are missing; in checked studies, unresolved V genes explain under half, and the rest has no known cause. The DNA gave D and trimming, while V, J and clone size come from that table. A total of roughly 32,000 clones appear in this sample, roughly 87% of them only once. Approximately 1% of the sample rests with the top ten.

Collaborating institutions collected whole blood in K2EDTA tubes following their own protocols. Collaborator samples were shipped for TCRbeta analysis as frozen whole blood, isolated PBMCs, or DNA extracted from either sample type. The sample originates from a study of blood T cell repertoires in COVID-19 (dated by TCRdb to 2020 to 2022). Study-wide context: Samples from collaborators originated in the United States, Italy and Spain and spanned both the acute and convalescent phases of COVID-19. The prospective study material was composed of cDNA or gDNA derived from T cells, B-cell-depleted T cells, or PBMCs. The dataset comprised deeply sampled blood TCRbeta repertoires from subjects exposed to, actively infected with, or recovered from COVID-19. A freely available public database, intended as a resource for researchers studying the immune response to SARS-CoV-2, is where the repertoires were released. The samples were drawn from the first 160 participants of the ongoing ImmuneRACE study and from 1,254 subjects provided by 6 global collaborators. Nearly every sample came with metadata listing a de-identified subject ID, COVID-19 status, age in years and sex. HLA class I and class II types, where available, came from metadata supplied by the sample provider rather than from assay-based typing. Overall study outcomes, separate from this receptor: The amount of clinical and demographic metadata varied by source and participant and was provided uncurated.

The CDR3 contains 14 residues, cysteine and phenylalanine counted. The read is trimmed to its CDR3 DNA, 42 bases read in frame from base 1. Per the germline V gene, MNHEY is the CDR1 and SVGAGI is the CDR2. V was cut back by 0 bases and J by 8 bases, leaving a gap of 13 bases between them. The sequenced sample consisted of peripheral blood. This receptor was taken from a man in his sixties or seventies with active or convalescent COVID-19. The V gene is TRBV6-5 and the J gene is TRBJ1-2; 5 matching bases give a weak D call of TRBD1. The bases are TGTGCCAGCAGTTACTCTGACCAGGCAGGGGGCTACACCTTC. Its product reads: CASSYSDQAGGYTF.